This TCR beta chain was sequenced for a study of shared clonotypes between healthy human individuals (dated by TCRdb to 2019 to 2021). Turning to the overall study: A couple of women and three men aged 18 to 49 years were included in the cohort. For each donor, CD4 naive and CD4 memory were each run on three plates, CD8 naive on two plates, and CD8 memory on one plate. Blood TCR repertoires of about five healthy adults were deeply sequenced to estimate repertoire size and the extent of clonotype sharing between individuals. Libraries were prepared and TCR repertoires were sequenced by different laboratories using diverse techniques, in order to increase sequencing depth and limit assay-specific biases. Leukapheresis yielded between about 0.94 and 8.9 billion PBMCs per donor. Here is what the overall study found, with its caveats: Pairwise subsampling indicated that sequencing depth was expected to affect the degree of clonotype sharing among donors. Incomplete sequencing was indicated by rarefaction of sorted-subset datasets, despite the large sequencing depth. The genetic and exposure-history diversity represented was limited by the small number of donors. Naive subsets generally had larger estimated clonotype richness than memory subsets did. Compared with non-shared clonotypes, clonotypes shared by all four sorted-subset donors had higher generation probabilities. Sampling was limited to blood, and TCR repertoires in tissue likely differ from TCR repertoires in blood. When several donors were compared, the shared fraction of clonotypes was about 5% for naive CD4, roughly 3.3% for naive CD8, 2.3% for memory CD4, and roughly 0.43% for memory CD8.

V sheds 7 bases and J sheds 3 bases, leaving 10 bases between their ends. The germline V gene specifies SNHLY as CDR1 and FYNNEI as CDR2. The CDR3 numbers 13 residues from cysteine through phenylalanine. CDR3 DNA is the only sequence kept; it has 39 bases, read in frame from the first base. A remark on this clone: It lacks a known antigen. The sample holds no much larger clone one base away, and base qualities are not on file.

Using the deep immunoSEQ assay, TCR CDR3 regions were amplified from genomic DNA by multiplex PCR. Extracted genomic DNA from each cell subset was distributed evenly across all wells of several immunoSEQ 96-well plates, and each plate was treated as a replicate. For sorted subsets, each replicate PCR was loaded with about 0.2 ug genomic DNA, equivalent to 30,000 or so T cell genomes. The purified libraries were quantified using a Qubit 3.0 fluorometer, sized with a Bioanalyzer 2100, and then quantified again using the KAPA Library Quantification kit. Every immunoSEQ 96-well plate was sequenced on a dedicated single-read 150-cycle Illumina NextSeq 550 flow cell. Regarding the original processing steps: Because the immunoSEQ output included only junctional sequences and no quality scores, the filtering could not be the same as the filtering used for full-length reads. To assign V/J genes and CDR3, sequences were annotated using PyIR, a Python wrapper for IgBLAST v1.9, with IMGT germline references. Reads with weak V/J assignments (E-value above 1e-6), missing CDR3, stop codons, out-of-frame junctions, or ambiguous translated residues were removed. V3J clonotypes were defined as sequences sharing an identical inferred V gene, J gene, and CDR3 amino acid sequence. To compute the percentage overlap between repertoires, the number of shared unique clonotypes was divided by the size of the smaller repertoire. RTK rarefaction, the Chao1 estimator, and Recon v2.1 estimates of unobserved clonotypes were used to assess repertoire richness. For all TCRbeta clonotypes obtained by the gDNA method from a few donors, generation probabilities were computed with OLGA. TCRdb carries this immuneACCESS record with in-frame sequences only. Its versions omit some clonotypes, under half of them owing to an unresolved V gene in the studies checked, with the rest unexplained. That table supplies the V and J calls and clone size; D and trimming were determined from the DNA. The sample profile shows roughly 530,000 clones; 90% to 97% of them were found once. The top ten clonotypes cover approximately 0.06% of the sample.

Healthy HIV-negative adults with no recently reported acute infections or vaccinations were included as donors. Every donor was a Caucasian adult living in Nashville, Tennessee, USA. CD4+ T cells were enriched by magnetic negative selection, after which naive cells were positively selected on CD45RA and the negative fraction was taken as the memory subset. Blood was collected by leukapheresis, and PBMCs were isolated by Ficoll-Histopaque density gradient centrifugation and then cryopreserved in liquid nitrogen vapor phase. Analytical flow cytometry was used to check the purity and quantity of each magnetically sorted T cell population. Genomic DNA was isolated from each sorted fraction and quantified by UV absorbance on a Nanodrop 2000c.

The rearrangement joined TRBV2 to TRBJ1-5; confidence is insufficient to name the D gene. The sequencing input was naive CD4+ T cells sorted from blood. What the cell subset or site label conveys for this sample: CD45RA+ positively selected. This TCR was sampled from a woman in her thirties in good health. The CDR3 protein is CASKGRFNQPQHF. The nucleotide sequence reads TGTGCCAGCAAAGGTCGGTTCAATCAGCCCCAGCATTTT.